This T cell receptor (beta chain) came from a study of Graves' ophthalmopathy and Graves' hyperthyroidism. Study observations and caveats: Distinction of ophthalmopathy from stable hyperthyroidism by a 13-signature model reached roughly 88% sensitivity and 75% to 84% specificity.

Comment on this clonotype: Antigen: not known.

Donors with ophthalmopathy: moderate-to-severe activity, CAS ≥3, NOSPECS ≥4, duration under 3 months. Exclusion covered patients with other autoimmune diseases or uncontrolled infections (as well as pregnancy or lactation). The sequenced template was RNA, covering the TCR beta CDR3 region. An initial RT-PCR round employing HTBI primers preceded a second-round multiplex PCR. MiXCR, applied by TCRdb to the multiplex PCR reads, yields one record per CDR3 protein. The sample includes about 480,000 distinct CDR3 sequences, 13% to 15% seen only once; the top ten take 9.8%. In germline, CDR1 is DFQATT, CDR2 SNEGSKA (reference sequence). This CDR3 region has 13 residues. Deletions cut 0 bases from V and 3 bases from J, with 9 bases between.

The receptor's source is a woman under 40 with Graves' ophthalmopathy. This rearrangement joins TRBV20-1 to TRBJ2-7, with unresolved D. Material: blood. CDR3 DNA sequence: TGCAGTGCTAGAGATGGTTTATACTACGAGCAGTACGTC. Residues: CSARDGLYYEQYV.